The present TCR beta chain was sequenced within a study of cytomegalovirus exposure and HLA in healthy donors (TCRdb year 2017). Regarding the complete study: According to an earlier analysis of a few hundred of the donors, about 179 million T cells yielded over 90 million unique TCR beta sequences and around 280 Gb of sequence data. Along with the roughly 700-subject first cohort, a separate validation cohort of more than 90 different subjects was used. All discovery cohort repertoires had been generated using a single sequencing platform. Across approximately 400 genotyped donors of the cohort, an average of approximately 240,000 unique TCR beta nucleotide sequences per donor were sequenced, and 15% to 20% of those sequences were non-productive. A later analysis re-analyzed previously published TCR beta repertoires from approximately 670 donors and added high-resolution HLA genotyping to study TCR occurrence patterns. Rather than drawing on any new phenotypic data, the later analysis identified candidate immune exposures from TCR beta sequences and the way those sequences occurred across donors. Of the roughly 400 genotyped donors, roughly 80% fell in the genetic ancestry cluster associated with self-reported Caucasian donors. Donor age, sex, ethnicity and CMV serostatus were compiled together with the repertoire data. Genome-wide SNP genotypes for about 65% of the roughly 700 donors were used in a later genetic analysis, which treated that subset as a discovery cohort. In an earlier analysis of 550 to 700 of the donors, high-throughput TCR beta sequencing was used to judge whether each TCR beta V gene segment behaved as functional or pseudogenic. Class I and class II HLA loci were covered by the typing at four-digit resolution. High-throughput TCR immunosequencing, statistical association of individual TCRs with disease status, and machine learning were combined to predict cytomegalovirus infection status. The study was designed to test whether signatures of past pathogen exposure could be identified by cataloging public T cell receptors. The number of donors typed differed by locus, with about 629-630 for A, B, C, DRB1 and DQB1, more than 500 for DQA1, 600 to 610 for DPA1, and roughly 450 for DPB1. Around 320 gigabases of sequencing data and approximately 84 million unique TCR sequences were included in an early release covering about 600 HLA-typed donors. The study profiled the T cell repertoires of 500 to 800 subjects by immunosequencing and related them to cytomegalovirus serostatus. A few DR-DQ haplotypes were treated as single units for association and clustering because of strong linkage in the cohort. The study at large found these results: When HLA alleles, especially DR and DQ, strongly co-occurred, TCR associations were difficult to assign to individual alleles. A cluster of highly shared sequence variants was judged likely to be a technical artifact of the sequencing pipeline. Because HLA typing was unavailable for some donors at each locus, only the typed subset was used in association tests. According to the authors, the approach could potentially be generalized to other disease states and immunological phenotypes. Across donors, most TCR sequences were observed very rarely, whereas some public TCRs were present in many individuals. In a later analysis, some 18,000 TCR beta sequences were associated with specific HLA alleles at a false discovery rate of 0.05. A later analysis reported that several top co-occurrence clusters appeared linked to parvovirus B19, influenza, CMV and Epstein-Barr virus. According to a later analysis, TCR association rates differed among HLA loci, with DRB1 alleles showing the most associated TCRs and HLA-C alleles showing the fewest. CMV serostatus was the only immune exposure information available for the cohort. In an earlier analysis of 587 of the donors, most TCR beta V segments appeared in productive rearrangements about 87% or about 30% of the time, broadly matching IMGT annotations. The presence/absence analyses assumed that sequencing depth was roughly uniform across donors, and that assumption may not be true. This cohort had only TCR beta chains sequenced, and the lack of alpha or paired-chain data limited which features could be detected. V-gene and J-gene trimming of TCR beta chains was associated with a missense DCLRE1C variant in a later genetic analysis, and the association was replicated in an independent cohort. The classifier was reported to diagnose cytomegalovirus status with high specificity and sensitivity in both the original cohort and the validation cohort. Correlated functional status among segregating V segments might reflect linkage disequilibrium, but an unknown experimental factor could not be ruled out. Some IMGT-functional V segments, including TRBV6-2 and TRBV6-3, could not be told apart with the 87-base-pair reads, so those segments were excluded. In a later genetic analysis, fewer N-insertions in productive TCRs were reported among donors in an Asian-associated ancestry cluster than the approximately 710-donor mean. A later analysis found that HLA-associated TCR beta chains were more clonally expanded and had lower generation probabilities than equally common non-associated chains. A few of the identified cytomegalovirus-associated TCR beta chains were confirmed in vitro to be specific for cytomegalovirus antigens. The study listed 150 to 200 TCR beta chains as associated with cytomegalovirus. The earlier analysis of some 560 of the donors excluded roughly 17 rarely observed V segments, including chromosome 9 orphons, because counts were too low. A further reported finding was that TCR beta sequences accurately predicted the HLA-A and HLA-B alleles for most subjects in the first cohort. According to a later analysis, most CMV-associated TCR beta chains appeared to be HLA-restricted, and the HLA associations seemed to be driven largely by CMV exposure.

Trimming accounts for 3 bases at V and 4 bases at J, while the number of junction bases matched to no gene is 0. Sequences MRHNA (CDR1) and SNTAGT (CDR2) are obtained from the germline V gene. From the cysteine up to the phenylalanine, the CDR3 has a length of 14 residues. The retained sequence is limited to the CDR3, 42 bases, with the frame set at the first base. The cohort consisted of some 670 healthy bone marrow donors. Cohort members were all nominally healthy when sampled, although unrecorded immune exposures were likely present. The donor tested CMV seronegative, placing the donor among the roughly 340 seronegative members of the cohort. A peripheral blood sample was provided by each donor, and peripheral blood mononuclear cells were used for TCR beta sequencing. The Qiagen DNeasy Blood Extraction Kit was used to extract genomic DNA from the blood cell samples. The receptor library was made with the immunoSEQ multiplex PCR assay. A mixture of 60 forward primers for TCR Vbeta segments and 13 reverse primers for TCR Jbeta segments was used in the multiplex PCR. Amplification of the CDR3 region of rearranged TCR beta genes was performed with a multiplex PCR assay on genomic DNA. The amplified TCR beta libraries were sequenced on the Illumina HiSeq System as 87-base-pair reads. The paper's data handling went like this. In a later analysis, about 80 million unique TCR beta chains were counted across the roughly 700 repertoires, and approximately 11 million of these chains were shared by at least two donors. A nearest-neighbor algorithm error-corrected the raw reads and collapsed the reads into unique sequences, merging closely related sequences to remove PCR and sequencing errors. To assign V, D and J gene segments, CDR3 sequences were aligned to IMGT reference sequences. For a sequence to be retained, a match of at least six nucleotides to both a V gene segment and a J gene segment was required. A rearrangement counted as productive if the CDR3 had no stop codons and remained in frame with V and J, and every other rearrangement counted as non-productive. Following IMGT convention, CDR3 was defined as the stretch from the second conserved V-encoded cysteine to the conserved J-encoded phenylalanine. The earlier analysis of about 620 of the donors excluded sequences that lacked an unambiguous match to a single V gene segment. An earlier analysis of a few hundred of the donors classified V segments as functional when productive rearrangements were above 56.7% and as segregating when the standard deviation between donors was above 5%. A statistical classification framework was developed to diagnose cytomegalovirus status using the catalog of TCR beta chain sequences. In a later analysis, TCR nucleotide sequences were compared against IMGT/GENE-DB human TR gene sequences so that V and J genes could be assigned. Using the TCRdist pipeline, a later analysis assigned CDR3 sequences along with most-parsimonious VDJ recombination scenarios. In a later analysis, each TCR beta chain was defined by its CDR3 amino acid sequence together with its V-gene family, and reads lacking a unique V-gene family were excluded. A later analysis removed 500 to 600 highly shared, low-generation-probability nucleotide sequences to deal with suspected cross-contamination and a sequencing artifact. In a later analysis, a clonal expansion index for each public chain was calculated from normalized within-repertoire ranks of inferred template counts. Generation probabilities in a later analysis came from a VDJ recombination model fitted to out-of-frame rearrangements, and those results were checked against IGoR. In a later analysis, hypergeometric tests were used to score TCR-TCR, TCR-HLA and TCR-CMV co-occurrence, with a repertoire-size bias correction applied to TCR pairs. A later analysis estimated false discovery rates by permuting HLA or CMV assignments 20 times. In a later analysis, co-occurring TCRs were grouped using DBSCAN, with TCRdist sequence similarity added in when clustering inside HLA-allele-positive subsets. For co-occurrence clustering, repertoires with fewer than 30,000 or more than 120,000 public chains were excluded, along with about five repertoires with anomalous nucleotide sharing. The immuneACCESS repertoire file appears here via TCRdb, limited to in-frame rearrangements. These files lack a portion of the clones; in checked studies, under half of the deficit traces to unresolved V genes, and the cause of the others is not known. From that table come the V and J calls and clone size; the DNA was used to work out D and trimming. The sample table lists 100,000 to 150,000 clones, approximately 79% of them with a count of one. The ten largest clones capture around 2% of the sample.

This clone was counted only a few times. Its antigen has not been determined. The input lacks base qualities; no much larger clone sits a single base away. Sequencing input: PBMCs. Here the chain combines TRBV6-4 and TRBJ2-2, with 9 bases matching TRBD2. The origin of this receptor is a man aged 25 to 40 in good health and CMV-seronegative. At the DNA level, the sequence is TGTGCCAGCAGTGAAGCGGGGGGCACCGGGGAGCTGTTTTTT. It is translated as CASSEAGGTGELFF.